The clone carrying this T cell receptor beta chain appeared a few times. Antigen unknown. The data stem from a study of blood T cells in healthy people across ages. Then a second PCR, running about 7 to 11 cycles, was carried out with a sample-barcoded 5' primer and a J-beta primer mix. TCRdb called the 5' RACE reads again in MiXCR, with one record for every CDR3 protein. The sample shows approximately 770,000 distinct CDR3 sequences, 55% to 75% of them seen only once. General study findings and limits: Percentage of naive T cells showed a strong correlation with TCR beta diversity.

Each sample had at least 6.5 million PBMCs isolated. Sequencing input: blood. This TCR came from a man aged 30 to 39 in good health.

This CDR3 is CASSLEGAHNYGYTF. The DNA for the CDR3 is TGTGCCAGCAGCTTGGAAGGGGCTCATAACTATGGCTACACCTTC. The chain joins TRBV5-5 to TRBJ1-2, with a weak D call TRBD1 (5 bases). V was pared by 0 bases and J by 1 base, with 10 bases between. There are 15 residues in the CDR3. Germline V gives CDR1 SGHKS, CDR2 YYEKEE (reference sequence).